This T cell receptor (beta chain) was sequenced in a study of identical twins. Notes on the study in general: There was an excess of low generation probability in the out-of-frame alpha sequences that twins shared.

TCRdb reanalysed the 5' RACE reads using MiXCR and keeps one entry per CDR3 protein. The sample contains approximately 680,000 distinct CDR3 sequences, 7% to 7.5% of which appear only once. For this clonotype: What it binds is not known.

V was clipped by 1 base and J by 1 base, with 7 bases between them. Germline V gene lookup returns CDR1 MGHRA and CDR2 YSYEKL. The CDR3 has 14 amino acids. These data were likewise used in another study, on yellow fever vaccine responses in identical twins.

The chain employs TRBV4-1 and TRBJ1-1; D uncertain. Sequencing used PBMCs. This clonotype was obtained from a woman younger than 35 in good health. The DNA for the CDR3 is TGCGCCAGCAGCCAAGTGGTTGGGAACACTGAAGCTTTCTTT. Amino acid sequence: CASSQVVGNTEAFF.